This T cell receptor beta chain was identified in a study of Tregs in tolerant kidney transplant recipients. Study findings and constraints: Activated donor B cell expansion appeared to reveal the most relevant donor-specific TCRbeta repertoire. No direct test of biological reproducibility was done here. Some patients' samples used different primers over time, so nucleotide sequences weren't comparable.

Libraries were prepared by immunoSEQ multiplex PCR; TCRdb keeps only in-frame clonotypes and omits some of them. The table shows some 71,000 clones, with 70% to 90% occurring only once. As for this clone: Its target is unknown.

Sequences were derived from CD4+ T cells from blood, sampled before the transplant. The sequence derives from a human donor who received a combined kidney and bone marrow transplant.

In nucleotides, the CDR3 is TGTGCCAGCAGTCAGGGTTTCGCTGAAGCTTTCTTT. Its translation: CASSQGFAEAFF. The chain couples TRBV5-6 to TRBJ1-1; TRBD1 might be the D (5 bases). CDR3 length: 12 amino acids. V was pared by 5 bases and J by 6 bases, with 11 bases between. Per germline, CDR1 SGHDT and CDR2 YYEEEE. Filled out from reference TRBV5-6 and TRBJ1-1, the complete variable domain reads DAGVTQSPTHLIKTRGQQVTLRCSPKSGHDTVSWYQQALGQGPQFIFQYYEEEERQRGNFPDRFSGHQFPNYSSELNVNALLLGDSALYLCASSQGFAEAFFGQGTRLTVV.